The 26 T cell receptor beta chains in this list originate from one sample, sequenced in a study of T cell clones after liver transplantation. Generated by immunoSEQ multiplex PCR, the TCRdb table keeps only in-frame clones and is missing some. In the table there are around 100,000 clones, around 80% of which are singletons. The sample was CD4+ T cells from blood, taken around 44 months after liver transplant. These receptors originate from a human patient who received a liver transplant. These T cells may partly come from the graft donor.

This clone was seen a handful of times. The chain is built from TRBV19 and TRBJ2-5; D unclear. Trimming cost V 2 bases and J 3 bases, with 4 bases left between them. CDR1 LNHDA and CDR2 SQIVND come from the germline V gene (reference sequence). The CDR3 length is 12 residues. The CDR3 bases are TGTGCCAGTAGTATAAGCAAAGAGACCCAGTACTTC. This gives the protein CASSISKETQYF. Filled out from reference TRBV19 and TRBJ2-5, the complete variable domain reads DGGITQSPKYLFRKEGQNVTLSCEQNLNHDAMYWYRQDPGQGLRLIYYSQIVNDFQKGDIAEGYSVSREKKESFPLTVTSAQKNPTAFYLCASSISKETQYFGPGTRLLVL.

The chain links TRBV6-5 to TRBJ2-1; 10 nucleotides line up with TRBD1. The V gene's germline CDR1 is MNHEY and CDR2 SVGAGI. This CDR3 has 15 residues. Unmatched junction bases numbered 6, after V lost 5 bases and J lost 5 bases. CDR3 DNA: TGTGCCAGCAGTCCTCCGGGACAGGGGAACAATGAGCAGTTCTTC. Translation: CASSPPGQGNNEQFF.

CDR3 sequence (DNA): TGTGCCAGCAACAAAGAGGGGGGAGCAGGGTATAATGGCTACACCTTC. This codes for CASNKEGGAGYNGYTF. The chain is built from TRBV9 and TRBJ1-2; the D gene is possibly TRBD1 (6 bases). Trimming shortened V by 6 bases and J by 6 bases, and 24 bases separated the two germline ends. This CDR3 comprises 16 residues. CDR1 is SGDLS, CDR2 YYNGEE, per germline.

This rearrangement joins TRBV6-1 to TRBJ2-1, with TRBD1 identical over 10 bases. V lost 6 bases and J lost 3; bases outside the gene matches: 5. The germline V gene has CDR1 MNHNS and CDR2 SASEGT. This CDR3 is 15 amino acids long. The CDR3 DNA is TGTGCCAGCAGGGTGGACAGGGGGGTCTACAATGAGCAGTTCTTC. It specifies CASRVDRGVYNEQFF.

V usage is TRBV18 and J usage is TRBJ2-7; D is possibly TRBD1 (5 bases). Germline V gene sequence: CDR1 KGHSH, CDR2 LQKENI. The CDR3 runs to 19 residues. Trimming shortened V by 3 bases and J by 4 bases, and 28 bases separated the two germline ends. The CDR3 coding sequence is TGTGCCAGCTCACCCTCAAAGGCCCCCGTTGACAGAACCCTTTACGAGCAGTACTTC. The encoded protein is CASSPSKAPVDRTLYEQYF.

The chain couples TRBV20-1 to TRBJ1-4; D not resolved. Trimming left V 3 bases short and J 5 bases short, with 4 bases between. Looked up from germline, CDR1 is DFQATT and CDR2 is SNEGSKA (reference sequence). The CDR3 is made up of 11 amino acids. The CDR3 nucleotides read TGCAGTGCTAGCCAAAATGAAAAACTGTTTTTT. It specifies CSASQNEKLFF.

The chain couples TRBV6-5 to TRBJ1-2; 9 bases align to TRBD1. The CDR3 is made up of 15 amino acids. The germline V gene has CDR1 MNHEY and CDR2 SVGAGI. V shed 5 bases, J shed 2 bases, and the junction held 6 bases outside the gene matches. The CDR3 coding sequence is TGTGCCAGCAGTCTAACGGGACAGGGCAACTATGGCTACACCTTC. This translates into CASSLTGQGNYGYTF.

The CDR3 bases are TGTGCCAGCAGCTTGGAGACAGGGCGGCCTAACTATGGCTACACCTTC. Translation: CASSLETGRPNYGYTF. The chain employs TRBV5-4 and TRBJ1-2; 7 nucleotides line up with TRBD1. The CDR3 contains 16 residues. In germline, CDR1 is SGHNT, CDR2 YYREEE (reference sequence). Germline trimming cut 0 bases from V and 0 bases from J; bases unmatched to any gene: 5.

This clone showed up just a few times. J is TRBJ2-7 and V is TRBV5-1, with D uncertain. Trimming cost V 0 bases and J 5 bases, with 15 bases left between them. Germline CDR1 and CDR2: SGHRS and YFSETQ. The CDR3 consists of 15 residues. CDR3 residues: CASSLDGRIQDEQYF. As DNA, the CDR3 is TGCGCCAGCAGCTTGGATGGGCGGATTCAGGACGAGCAGTACTTC.

The chain joins TRBV15 to TRBJ2-3, with D perhaps matching TRBD2 (6 bases). Trimming took 3 bases from V and 2 from J, leaving 12 bases between them. Germline CDR1 reads LNHNV; CDR2 reads YYDKDF (reference sequence). The CDR3 is 15 residues long. DNA of the CDR3: TGTGCCACCAGCAGCCGGGAGCGGGCCACAGATACGCAGTATTTT. Translating it yields CATSSRERATDTQYF.

The CDR3, as DNA: TGTGCCAGCAGATTGGGACAACCGAACACTGAAGCTTTCTTT. Encoded protein: CASRLGQPNTEAFF. The gene calls are TRBV2 and TRBJ1-1, with a tentative D call TRBD1 (6 bases). The CDR3 sequence is 14 residues long. From germline, CDR1 is SNHLY and CDR2 FYNNEI. The V end was cut by 6 bases, the J end by 1 base, with 12 bases between. Supplemented by reference TRBV2 and TRBJ1-1, the full variable domain reads EPEVTQTPSHQVTQMGQEVILRCVPISNHLYFYWYRQILGQKVEFLVSFYNNEISEKSEIFDDQFSVERPDGSNFTLKIRSTKLEDSAMYFCASRLGQPNTEAFFGQGTRLTVV.

The gene calls are TRBV9 and TRBJ2-1, with 7 bases that match TRBD2. The J segment lost 2 bases and the V segment lost 3 bases, leaving 8 bases of the junction unmatched. Germline CDR1 and CDR2: SGDLS and YYNGEE. There are 16 residues in the CDR3. Here the CDR3 DNA reads TGTGCCAGCAGCGAAAGCTGGCGGGAGCCCTACAATGAGCAGTTCTTC. It translates to CASSESWREPYNEQFF.

This chain uses TRBV6-5 with TRBJ1-4, with D hard to call. V lost 6 bases and J lost 4, with 9 bases in between. The length of the CDR3 is 13 residues. Per the germline V gene, CDR1 is MNHEY and CDR2 is SVGAGI. The CDR3 nucleotides are TGTGCCAGCAGCCGGGTCTTTAATGAAAAACTGTTTTTT. Encoded protein: CASSRVFNEKLFF.

CDR3 sequence: CASSMGADSPLHF. CDR3 nucleotide sequence: TGTGCCAGCAGCATGGGGGCAGATTCACCCCTCCACTTT. The V call is TRBV7-9, the J call TRBJ1-6; perhaps TRBD1 as D (6 bases). Germline V gene sequence: CDR1 SEHNR, CDR2 FQNEAQ (reference sequence). This CDR3 region has 13 residues. Trimming removed 5 bases at V and 8 bases at J, with 10 bases between.

This chain joins TRBV18 and TRBJ1-4; the D gene is possibly TRBD1 (5 bases). V shed 1 base and J shed 12 bases, with 15 bases lying between them. CDR3 length: 14 residues. CDR1 is KGHSH, CDR2 LQKENI, per germline. This CDR3 reads CASSPLENRGELFF. The CDR3 region has the DNA TGTGCCAGCTCACCACTAGAAAACCGAGGGGAACTGTTTTTT.

This chain links TRBV28 with TRBJ2-5; no firm D call. Deletions cut 3 bases from V and 5 bases from J, with 13 bases between. The CDR3 extends over 14 amino acids. CDR1 is MDHEN, CDR2 SYDVKM, per germline. CDR3: CASSFIGPGETQYF. The CDR3 nucleotides are TGTGCCAGCAGTTTCATAGGGCCCGGGGAGACCCAGTACTTC.

The chain carries TRBV5-4 and TRBJ2-1; 16 bases fit TRBD2. This CDR3 is 17 amino acids long. V lost 3 bases to trimming and J lost 3 bases; unmatched junction nucleotides: 3. Germline values: CDR1 SGHNT, CDR2 YYREEE (reference sequence). The DNA for the CDR3 is TGTGCCAGCAGCTCCGGGACTAGCGGGGGGGTCTACAATGAGCAGTTCTTC. Protein sequence: CASSSGTSGGVYNEQFF. Drawing the rest from reference TRBV5-4 and TRBJ2-1, the complete variable domain is ETGVTQSPTHLIKTRGQQVTLRCSSQSGHNTVSWYQQALGQGPQFIFQYYREEENGRGNFPPRFSGLQFPNYSSELNVNALELDDSALYLCASSSGTSGGVYNEQFFGPGTRLTVL.

To note about this clone: The junction does not match germline at one end; this may be a read error. This chain uses TRBV7-2 with TRBJ2-1; possible D gene TRBD1, 6 bases. The CDR3 length is 16 residues. Germline V CDR1 and CDR2: SGHTA, FQGNSA. CDR3 loop: CAGSRGGRGDGNEQFF. CDR3 in DNA: TGTGCCGGCAGCCGAGGCGGCAGGGGAGACGGCAATGAGCAGTTCTTC.

CDR3 region: CASSQRTGKTDTQYF. The CDR3 region has the DNA TGTGCCAGCAGCCAACGGACAGGGAAGACAGATACGCAGTATTTT. V is TRBV11-3 and J is TRBJ2-3, with 8 bases identical to TRBD1. The trim removed 5 bases at V and 3 bases at J, leaving 7 bases unmatched. Germline CDR1 reads SGHNT; CDR2 reads YENEEA. This CDR3 is built from 15 residues.

This chain connects TRBV29-1 to TRBJ1-1, with 8 bases that match TRBD1. This CDR3 contains 12 residues. J was trimmed by 4 bases and V by 5 bases; bases with no gene match: 3. From germline, CDR1 is SQVTM and CDR2 ANQGSEA. For the CDR3, the DNA is TGCAGCGTTCAGGGGGCGGCCACTGAAGCTTTCTTT. Its translation: CSVQGAATEAFF.

The rearrangement links TRBV14 to TRBJ1-1, with a weak D call TRBD1 (5 bases). Germline CDR1 and CDR2: SGHDN and FVKESK. CDR3 size: 14 residues. The V and J ends lost 0 bases and 4 bases respectively, with 9 bases between them. CDR3 in amino acids: CASSQERGTTEAFF. DNA for the CDR3: TGTGCCAGCAGCCAAGAGCGGGGGACCACTGAAGCTTTCTTT.

The V gene is TRBV7-9, the J gene TRBJ2-5; TRBD2 aligns across 9 bases. The junction had 10 bases not matched to a gene; V was cut back by 1 base and J by 7 bases. CDR3 length: 16 amino acids. Germline V gives CDR1 SEHNR, CDR2 FQNEAQ (reference sequence). CDR3: CASSLGGTSRAGTQYF. The CDR3 DNA follows: TGTGCCAGCAGCTTAGGGGGGACTAGCCGAGCGGGGACCCAGTACTTC.

This chain connects TRBV7-2 to TRBJ1-5; D may be TRBD1 (6 bases). The CDR3 totals 16 residues. Germline V gene data show CDR1 as SGHTA and CDR2 as FQGNSA. V lost 1 base to trimming and J lost 0 bases, with 10 bases between them. The CDR3: CASSLGYRASNQPQHF. The CDR3 coding sequence is TGTGCCAGCAGCTTAGGCTACAGGGCTAGCAATCAGCCCCAGCATTTT.

The V and J genes are TRBV6-6 and TRBJ1-6; D remains ambiguous. Trimming took 6 bases from V and 10 from J, leaving 10 bases between them. Germline CDR1 MNHNY, CDR2 SVGAGI (reference sequence). The CDR3 is made up of 12 amino acids. The CDR3 DNA follows: TGTGCCAGCAGGCAAATTAGCTCACCCCTCCACTTT. Translation gives CASRQISSPLHF.

This clone was found once. This chain connects TRBV30 to TRBJ2-1; 13 positions match TRBD2. J lost 9 bases, V lost 4 bases, and 6 bases had no gene match. The CDR3 length is 14 residues. Germline V lookup: CDR1 GTSNPN, CDR2 SVGIG (reference sequence). The CDR3 bases are TGTGCCTGGAACCAGGGACTAGCGGGAAGTGAGCAGTTCTTC. Its translation is CAWNQGLAGSEQFF.

This rearrangement joins TRBV7-2 to TRBJ2-7, with a possible D match to TRBD1 (6 bases). The CDR3 is made up of 15 amino acids. Trimming removed 5 bases at V and 6 bases at J, with 20 bases between. Germline loops: CDR1 SGHTA, CDR2 FQGNSA. The CDR3 nucleotides read TGTGCCAGCAGCCGATCTAATACAGGGTTTGGCGAGCAGTACTTC. It specifies CASSRSNTGFGEQYF.